One sample yielded the 28 T cell receptor beta chains listed below, sequenced in a study of vaccination effects on CD4 cells after COVID-19. For these receptors, no antigen is known. CD4+ T cell isolation took place after approximately 11 days of culture. Profiled with immunoSEQ multiplex PCR; TCRdb holds only in-frame clones, not every one. Of around 45,000 clones in the sample, about three quarters were seen once. The sample consisted of CD4+ T cells from PBMCs cultured without peptide, taken before COVID-19 vaccination. Receptors originate from a human donor who had a prior SARS-CoV-2 infection.

This clone was recorded a few times. The CDR3 nucleotides are TGTGCCAGCAGCGGCAATGGCAATCAGCCCCAGCATTTT. It yields the protein CASSGNGNQPQHF. The chain joins TRBV2 to TRBJ1-5; D uncertain. The CDR3 covers 13 residues. Per the germline V gene, CDR1 is SNHLY and CDR2 is FYNNEI. V was trimmed by 6 bases and J by 2 bases, leaving 8 bases between them.

This rearrangement joins TRBV2 to TRBJ2-7; the D gene could be TRBD1 or TRBD2 (5 bases each). Trimming pared 6 bases from V and 3 bases from J, leaving 9 bases between. This CDR3 has 12 residues. Germline CDR1 SNHLY, CDR2 FYNNEI. The DNA of the CDR3 is TGTGCCAGCAGGGGGGACGGCTACGAGCAGTACTTC. It yields the protein CASRGDGYEQYF.

The gene calls are TRBV18 and TRBJ1-2; D is unclear. This CDR3 contains 15 residues. Germline V gives CDR1 KGHSH, CDR2 LQKENI. Trimming took 3 bases from V and 2 from J, leaving 13 bases between them. The CDR3 is CASSPLDRDNYGYTF. The CDR3 DNA reads TGTGCCAGCTCACCGCTCGACCGAGACAACTATGGCTACACCTTC.

This chain connects TRBV10-3 to TRBJ1-2; TRBD1 matches at 8 bases. The CDR3 consists of 12 residues. Trimming at V came to 6 bases and at J to 5 bases, leaving 2 bases not matched to a gene. Germline-derived CDR1 and CDR2 are ENHRY and SYGVKD. In DNA, the CDR3 is TGTGCCATCAGGGGACAGGCTTATGGCTACACCTTC. Translation: CAIRGQAYGYTF.

This chain connects TRBV5-1 to TRBJ2-2; D gene ambiguous. Germline V lookup: CDR1 SGHRS, CDR2 YFSETQ. This CDR3 has 14 residues. V was shortened by 0 bases and J by 4 bases, with 7 bases between the two germline ends. Here the CDR3 reads CASSLVPRTGELFF. The CDR3 DNA reads TGCGCCAGCAGCTTGGTGCCGCGCACCGGGGAGCTGTTTTTT.

This chain joins TRBV19 and TRBJ2-7, with D perhaps TRBD1 or TRBD2 (5 bases each). V dropped 6 bases and J dropped 3 bases, with 9 bases sitting between them. The CDR3 extends over 12 amino acids. Germline V gene lookup returns CDR1 LNHDA and CDR2 SQIVND (reference sequence). CDR3 bases: TGTGCCAGTAGCCGGGACCACTACGAGCAGTACTTC. This sequence encodes CASSRDHYEQYF.

The chain recombines TRBV7-3 with TRBJ2-1, with D tentatively TRBD1 (5 bases). The length of the CDR3 is 15 residues. Germline V gene lookup returns CDR1 SGHTA and CDR2 FQGTGA. Between the trimmed V and J ends, which lost 5 bases and 7 bases, there was a span of 18 bases. The CDR3 sequence is CASSPGRAGMNEQFF. The CDR3 DNA reads as TGTGCCAGCAGCCCCGGTAGGGCAGGGATGAATGAGCAGTTCTTC.

V is TRBV3-1 (or the pseudogene TRBV3-2) and J is TRBJ2-7; D ambiguous. Trimming stripped 1 base from V and 7 bases from J, with 11 bases between. The CDR3 consists of 13 residues. In germline, CDR1 is LGHDT, CDR2 YNNKEL (reference sequence). The CDR3 DNA follows: TGTGCCAGCAGCCAAGCGGGTGCGACGGAGCAGTACTTC. Amino acids: CASSQAGATEQYF.

The V and J genes are TRBV2 and TRBJ2-3; D not certain. V dropped 2 bases and J dropped 5 bases, with 5 bases sitting between them. This CDR3 comprises 12 residues. The germline gives CDR1 SNHLY, CDR2 FYNNEI. CDR3 DNA sequence: TGTGCCAGCAGTGAATTGATAGATACGCAGTATTTT. Amino acid sequence: CASSELIDTQYF.

The genes are TRBV11-2 and TRBJ1-4; 7 nucleotides line up with TRBD1. Per germline, CDR1 SGHAT and CDR2 FQNNGV. The V segment lost 4 bases and the J segment 8 bases; nucleotides outside the gene matches: 13. The CDR3 runs 16 residues. The CDR3 DNA follows: TGTGCCAGCAGCTCACGCTATGACAGGGAGGGAGAAAAACTGTTTTTT. It is translated as CASSSRYDREGEKLFF.

The rearrangement joins TRBV24-1 to TRBJ1-5, with D perhaps TRBD1 (5 bases). The ends were cut back, 2 bases at V and 3 bases at J, with 10 bases in the middle. The CDR3 runs 15 residues. Germline V lookup: CDR1 KGHDR, CDR2 SFDVKD. The CDR3 coding sequence is TGTGCCACCAGTGATTCGGGGCCCATCAATCAGCCCCAGCATTTT. Its protein is CATSDSGPINQPQHF.

The chain carries TRBV12-5 and TRBJ1-4, with 9 bases fitting TRBD1. Germline lookup yields CDR1 LGHNT and CDR2 FRNRAP. CDR3 size: 16 residues. The J segment lost 1 base and the V segment lost 6 bases, leaving 6 bases of the junction unmatched. This CDR3 reads CASGWDRDGTNEKLFF. The CDR3 DNA sequence: TGTGCTAGTGGCTGGGACAGGGACGGAACTAATGAAAAACTGTTTTTT.

This rearrangement joins TRBV2 to TRBJ1-5; D might be TRBD1 (6 bases). V lost 1 base and J 3 bases, leaving 16 bases between the germline ends. CDR1 is SNHLY and CDR2 is FYNNEI in the germline V gene. There are 17 residues in the CDR3. CDR3: CASSEGGWGLDNQPQHF. DNA of the CDR3: TGTGCCAGCAGTGAAGGGGGGTGGGGGCTGGACAATCAGCCCCAGCATTTT.

This clone showed up just once. J is TRBJ2-7 and V is TRBV7-2; TRBD1 might be the D (8 bases). V lost 5 bases and J 3 bases, leaving 17 bases between the germline ends. The CDR3 extends over 15 amino acids. CDR1 and CDR2 from the germline V gene are SGHTA and FQGNSA. CDR3 sequence: CASSRGGTGGYEQYF. As DNA, the CDR3 is TGTGCCAGCAGCAGGGGGGGGACAGGCGGCTACGAGCAGTACTTC.

The V call is TRBV7-9, the J call TRBJ2-3, with 13 bases fitting TRBD2. V was clipped by 4 bases and J by 3 bases; unmatched bases: 7. CDR3 length: 17 residues. Germline V lookup: CDR1 SEHNR, CDR2 FQNEAQ (reference sequence). The CDR3 sequence: CASSWPRTSGSTDTQYF. CDR3 in DNA: TGTGCCAGCAGCTGGCCAAGGACTAGCGGGAGTACAGATACGCAGTATTTT.

V and J are TRBV5-6 and TRBJ1-2; D gene uncertain. Trimming took off 7 bases at V and 5 bases at J, with 12 bases between the two ends. This CDR3 is built from 12 residues. Per germline, CDR1 SGHDT and CDR2 YYEEEE. DNA for the CDR3: TGTGCCAGCCGAACGACCGAATATGGCTACACCTTC. This codes for CASRTTEYGYTF.

The chain recombines TRBV6-5 with TRBJ1-2; TRBD1 might be the D (5 bases). Germline V lookup: CDR1 MNHEY, CDR2 SVGAGI. Deletions cut 8 bases from V and 5 bases from J, with 12 bases between. The CDR3 spans 12 residues. The CDR3 sequence is CASAQSGYGYTF. CDR3 sequence (DNA): TGTGCCAGCGCTCAGTCAGGGTATGGCTACACCTTC.

The gene calls are TRBV24-1 and TRBJ2-7, with D tentatively TRBD1 (5 bases). The CDR3 length is 17 residues. V was cut by 8 bases and J by 5 bases, with 27 bases left in between. CDR1 KGHDR and CDR2 SFDVKD come from the germline V gene. The CDR3 spells CATKRGIVQGPSDEQYF. CDR3 sequence (DNA): TGTGCCACCAAAAGAGGTATCGTTCAGGGCCCCTCAGACGAGCAGTACTTC.

The chain combines TRBV4-3 with TRBJ2-7, with 8 positions matching TRBD2. The CDR3 is 17 residues long. The germline V gene encodes CDR1 LGHNA and CDR2 YSLEER. With V trimmed by 1 base and J by 2 bases, 10 bases remained unmatched. For the CDR3, the DNA is TGCGCCAGCAGCCAAGGGTTTTCGGGAGGGGTGCCCTACGAGCAGTACTTC. It codes for CASSQGFSGGVPYEQYF.

This chain links TRBV7-3 with TRBJ2-2; TRBD1 matches 7 bases. The CDR3 totals 15 residues. Losses at the gene ends were 5 bases for V and 2 bases for J; bases not matched to a gene: 5. Per germline, CDR1 SGHTA and CDR2 FQGTGA. This CDR3 reads CASSPTGANTGELFF. In DNA form, the CDR3 reads TGTGCCAGCAGCCCCACAGGGGCAAACACCGGGGAGCTGTTTTTT.

The chain recombines TRBV5-4 with TRBJ2-3, with 10 bases lining up with TRBD2. V shed 7 bases and J 1 base; nucleotides not matched to a gene: 0. The CDR3 is 13 amino acids. Germline-derived CDR1 and CDR2 are SGHNT and YYREEE (reference sequence). CDR3 amino acids: CASGTSGTDTQYF. The CDR3 DNA reads as TGTGCCAGCGGGACTAGCGGCACAGATACGCAGTATTTT.

The chain links TRBV5-4 to TRBJ2-7; TRBD2 agrees at 13 bases. V dropped 4 bases and J dropped 4; count of bases not matched to a gene: 8. There are 16 residues in the CDR3. Germline CDR1 SGHNT, CDR2 YYREEE (reference sequence). CDR3: CASSTKLAGGPYEQYF. CDR3 nucleotides: TGTGCCAGCAGCACAAAACTAGCGGGGGGGCCGTACGAGCAGTACTTC.

The V gene is TRBV2, the J gene TRBJ1-5, with 7 bases fitting TRBD1. The CDR3 extends over 14 amino acids. The V gene end was trimmed by 6 bases and the J gene end by 3 bases; junction bases not matched to a gene: 5. Germline V gives CDR1 SNHLY, CDR2 FYNNEI. The CDR3 DNA reads as TGTGCCAGCAGCAGGGACAGCTACAATCAGCCCCAGCATTTT. Translated, it gives CASSRDSYNQPQHF. The full variable domain, rest sourced from reference TRBV2 and TRBJ1-5, is EPEVTQTPSHQVTQMGQEVILRCVPISNHLYFYWYRQILGQKVEFLVSFYNNEISEKSEIFDDQFSVERPDGSNFTLKIRSTKLEDSAMYFCASSRDSYNQPQHFGDGTRLSIL.

This clone was detected only a few times. J is TRBJ2-7 and V is TRBV21-1; the table's TRBD1 call for D was not verified on the DNA. TRBV21-1 is given as a pseudogene. The CDR3 totals 13 residues. In nucleotides, the CDR3 is TGTGCCAGCACCTGGGACAGCTCCTACGAGCAGTACTTC. Translating it yields CASTWDSSYEQYF.

A few counts support this clone. CDR3 nucleotide sequence: TGTGCCAGCAGCGTAGGAGGGGAGGACACTGAAGCTTTCTTT. Its protein product is CASSVGGEDTEAFF. The chain links TRBV9 to TRBJ1-1, with D tentatively TRBD1 (5 bases). CDR3 size: 14 residues. In germline, CDR1 is SGDLS, CDR2 YYNGEE. The V end lost 0 bases, the J end lost 3 bases, and 9 bases lay between the germline ends.

V gene TRBV18 combines with J gene TRBJ1-3; 8 positions match TRBD1. The CDR3 covers 17 residues. From germline, CDR1 is KGHSH and CDR2 LQKENI. Losses at the gene ends were 0 bases for V and 8 bases for J; bases not matched to a gene: 12. The CDR3 DNA is TGTGCCAGCTCACCACCGTGGGACAGGAAGATTGGGGACACCATATATTTT. Translating it yields CASSPPWDRKIGDTIYF.

About this clone itself: Compared with germline, one end of the junction differs, possibly owing to a read error. The chain is built from TRBV9 and TRBJ2-7; TRBD1 is a possible D gene (6 bases). The CDR3 has 16 residues. Looked up from germline, CDR1 is SGDLS and CDR2 is YYNGEE. This CDR3 is CASSVDPGDRSHEQYF. The CDR3 DNA is TGTGCCAGCAGCGTAGATCCAGGGGATCGCTCCCACGAGCAGTACTTC.

V usage is TRBV30 and J usage is TRBJ1-2; TRBD1 agrees at 10 bases. The CDR3 has 14 residues. Per the germline V gene, CDR1 is GTSNPN and CDR2 is SVGIG (reference sequence). Germline trimming cut 1 base from V and 3 bases from J; bases unmatched to any gene: 2. CDR3 bases: TGTGCCTGGAGTGCCGGGACAGGGGACTATGGCTACACCTTC. Its protein product is CAWSAGTGDYGYTF.